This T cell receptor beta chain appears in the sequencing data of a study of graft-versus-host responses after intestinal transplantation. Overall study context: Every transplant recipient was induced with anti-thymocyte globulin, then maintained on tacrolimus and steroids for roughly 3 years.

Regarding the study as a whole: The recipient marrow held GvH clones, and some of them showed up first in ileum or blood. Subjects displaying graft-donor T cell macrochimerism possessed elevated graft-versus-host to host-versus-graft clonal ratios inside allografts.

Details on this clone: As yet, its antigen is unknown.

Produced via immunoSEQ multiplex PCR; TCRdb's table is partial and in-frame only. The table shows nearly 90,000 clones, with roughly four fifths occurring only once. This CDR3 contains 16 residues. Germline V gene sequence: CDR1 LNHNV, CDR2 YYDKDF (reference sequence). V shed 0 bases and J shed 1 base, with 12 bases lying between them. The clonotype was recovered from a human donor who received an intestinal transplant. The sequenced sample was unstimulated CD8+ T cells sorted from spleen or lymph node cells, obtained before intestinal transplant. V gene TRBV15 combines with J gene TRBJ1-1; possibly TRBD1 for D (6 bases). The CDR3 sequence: CATSRDSDRRNTEAFF. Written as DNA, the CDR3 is TGTGCCACCAGCAGAGACTCCGACAGGAGGAACACTGAAGCTTTCTTT.